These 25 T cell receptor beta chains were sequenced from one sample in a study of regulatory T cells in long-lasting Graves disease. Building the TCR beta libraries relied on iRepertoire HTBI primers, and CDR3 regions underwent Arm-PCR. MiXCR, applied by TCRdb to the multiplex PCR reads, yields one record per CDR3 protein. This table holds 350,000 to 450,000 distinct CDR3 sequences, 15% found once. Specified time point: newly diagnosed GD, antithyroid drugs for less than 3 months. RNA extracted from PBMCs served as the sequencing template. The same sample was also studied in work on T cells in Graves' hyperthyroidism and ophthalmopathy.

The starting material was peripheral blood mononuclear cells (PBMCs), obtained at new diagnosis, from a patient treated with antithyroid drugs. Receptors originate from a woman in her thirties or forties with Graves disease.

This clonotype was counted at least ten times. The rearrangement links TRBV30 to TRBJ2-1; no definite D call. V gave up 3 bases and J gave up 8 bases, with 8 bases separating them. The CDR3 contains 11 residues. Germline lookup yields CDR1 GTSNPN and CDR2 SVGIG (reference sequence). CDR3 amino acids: CAWSRRDEQFF. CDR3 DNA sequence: TGTGCCTGGAGCCGTAGGGATGAGCAGTTCTTC.

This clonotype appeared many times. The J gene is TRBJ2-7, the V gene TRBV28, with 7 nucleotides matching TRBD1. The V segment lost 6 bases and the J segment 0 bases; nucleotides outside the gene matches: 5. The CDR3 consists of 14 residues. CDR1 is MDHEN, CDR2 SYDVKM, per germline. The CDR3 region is CASRGQESSYEQYF. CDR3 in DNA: TGTGCCAGCAGAGGACAGGAGAGCTCCTACGAGCAGTACTTC.

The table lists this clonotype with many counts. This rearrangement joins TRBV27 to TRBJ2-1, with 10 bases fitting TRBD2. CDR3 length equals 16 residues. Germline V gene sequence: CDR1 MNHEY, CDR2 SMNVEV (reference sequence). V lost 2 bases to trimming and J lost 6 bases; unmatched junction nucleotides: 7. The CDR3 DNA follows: TGTGCCAGCAGTTTAGCCCCAGCGGGAGGGCCCAATGAGCAGTTCTTC. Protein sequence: CASSLAPAGGPNEQFF.

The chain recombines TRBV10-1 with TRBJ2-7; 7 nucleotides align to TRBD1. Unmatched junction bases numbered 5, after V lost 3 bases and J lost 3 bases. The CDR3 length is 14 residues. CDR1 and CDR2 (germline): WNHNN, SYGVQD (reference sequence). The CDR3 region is CASSETTGSYEQYF. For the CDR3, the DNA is TGCGCCAGCAGTGAAACGACAGGGAGCTACGAGCAGTACTTC.

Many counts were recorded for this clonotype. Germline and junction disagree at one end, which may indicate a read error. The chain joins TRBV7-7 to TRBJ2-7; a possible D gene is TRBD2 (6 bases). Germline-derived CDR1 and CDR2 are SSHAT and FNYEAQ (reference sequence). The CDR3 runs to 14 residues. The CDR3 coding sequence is TGTGCTAGCAGCCCCTTTATCGGGGGCTACGAGCAGTACTTC. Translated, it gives CASSPFIGGYEQYF.

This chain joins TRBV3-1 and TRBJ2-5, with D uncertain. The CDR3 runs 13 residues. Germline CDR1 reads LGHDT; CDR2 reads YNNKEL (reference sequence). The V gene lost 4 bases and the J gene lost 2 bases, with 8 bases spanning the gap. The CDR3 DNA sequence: TGTGCCAGCAGCCCGACGAGGCAAGAGACCCAGTACTTC. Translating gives CASSPTRQETQYF.

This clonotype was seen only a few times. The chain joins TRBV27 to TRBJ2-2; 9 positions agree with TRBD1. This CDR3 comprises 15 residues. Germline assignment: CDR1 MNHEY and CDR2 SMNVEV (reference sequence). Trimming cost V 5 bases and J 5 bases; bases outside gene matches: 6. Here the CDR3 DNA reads TGTGCCAGCAGTCCACAGACAGGGGGTACCGGGGAGCTGTTTTTT. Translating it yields CASSPQTGGTGELFF.

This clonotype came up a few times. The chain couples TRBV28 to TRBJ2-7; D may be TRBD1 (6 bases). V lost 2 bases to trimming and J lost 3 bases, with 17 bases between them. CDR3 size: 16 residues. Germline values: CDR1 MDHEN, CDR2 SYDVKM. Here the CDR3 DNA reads TGTGCCAGCAGTTTAGAACAGGGTGTCGAATTCTACGAGCAGTACTTC. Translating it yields CASSLEQGVEFYEQYF.

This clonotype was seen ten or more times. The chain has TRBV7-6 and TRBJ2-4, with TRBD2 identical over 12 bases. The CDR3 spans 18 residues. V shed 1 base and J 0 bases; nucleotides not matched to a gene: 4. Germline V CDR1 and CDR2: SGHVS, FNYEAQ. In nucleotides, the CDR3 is TGTGCCAGCAGCTTAGGGGGACTAGCGGGCGTAGCCAAAAACATTCAGTACTTC. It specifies CASSLGGLAGVAKNIQYF.

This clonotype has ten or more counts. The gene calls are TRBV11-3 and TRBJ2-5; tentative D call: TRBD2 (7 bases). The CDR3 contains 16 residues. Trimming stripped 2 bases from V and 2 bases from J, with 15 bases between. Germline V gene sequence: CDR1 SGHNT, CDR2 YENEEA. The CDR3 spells CASSLRQQGGQETQYF. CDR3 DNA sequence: TGTGCCAGCAGCTTACGCCAACAGGGAGGGCAAGAGACCCAGTACTTC.

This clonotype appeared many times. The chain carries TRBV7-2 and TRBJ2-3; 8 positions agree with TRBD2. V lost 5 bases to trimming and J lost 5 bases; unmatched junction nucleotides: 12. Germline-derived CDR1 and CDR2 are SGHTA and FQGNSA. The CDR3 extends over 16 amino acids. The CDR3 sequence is CASSPRTSLTVDTQYF. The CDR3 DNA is TGTGCCAGCAGCCCACGGACTAGCCTCACCGTAGATACGCAGTATTTT.

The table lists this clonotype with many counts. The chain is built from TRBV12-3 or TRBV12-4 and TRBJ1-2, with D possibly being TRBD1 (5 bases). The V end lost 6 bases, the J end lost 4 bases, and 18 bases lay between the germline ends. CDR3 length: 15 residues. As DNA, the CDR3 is TGTGCCAGCAGCCGGTGGGGGGTCGGATCCTATGGCTACACCTTC. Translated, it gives CASSRWGVGSYGYTF.

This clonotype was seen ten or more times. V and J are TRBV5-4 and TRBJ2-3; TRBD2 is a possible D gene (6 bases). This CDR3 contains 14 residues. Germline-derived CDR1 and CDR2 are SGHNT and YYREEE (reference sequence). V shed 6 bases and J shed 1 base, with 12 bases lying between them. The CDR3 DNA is TGTGCCAGCACGAGCGGGTTCCGCACAGATACGCAGTATTTT. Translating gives CASTSGFRTDTQYF.

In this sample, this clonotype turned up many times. CDR3 amino acids: CASSPPGALTDTQYF. CDR3 nucleotides: TGTGCCAGCAGCCCCCCGGGGGCGTTAACAGATACGCAGTATTTT. The chain combines TRBV11-2 with TRBJ2-3; the D gene could be TRBD1 or TRBD2 (6 bases each). V was clipped by 5 bases and J by 3 bases, with 15 bases between them. The CDR3 extends over 15 amino acids. Germline-derived CDR1 and CDR2 are SGHAT and FQNNGV.

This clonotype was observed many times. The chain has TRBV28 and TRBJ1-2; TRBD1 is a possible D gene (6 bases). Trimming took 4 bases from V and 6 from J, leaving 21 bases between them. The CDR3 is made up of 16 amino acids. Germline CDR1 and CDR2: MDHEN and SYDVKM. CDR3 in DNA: TGTGCCAGCAGTTCCACAGGGTTTTCCGTAGTCAATGGCTACACCTTC. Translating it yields CASSSTGFSVVNGYTF.

The chain's CDR3 is CASSGQRNSNQPQHF. DNA for the CDR3: TGTGCCAGCAGTGGACAGAGAAATAGCAATCAGCCCCAGCATTTT. The chain uses TRBV2 and TRBJ1-5, with a tentative D call TRBD1 (5 bases). Germline V gene lookup returns CDR1 SNHLY and CDR2 FYNNEI. V shed 4 bases and J shed 0 bases, with 10 bases lying between them. The CDR3 consists of 15 residues.

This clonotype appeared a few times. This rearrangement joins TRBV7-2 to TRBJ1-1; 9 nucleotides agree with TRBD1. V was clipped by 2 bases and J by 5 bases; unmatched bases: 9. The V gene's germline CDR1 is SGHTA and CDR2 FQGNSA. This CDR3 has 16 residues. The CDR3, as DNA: TGTGCCAGCAGCTTACATCCCGGGACAGGGTATACTGAAGCTTTCTTT. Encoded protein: CASSLHPGTGYTEAFF. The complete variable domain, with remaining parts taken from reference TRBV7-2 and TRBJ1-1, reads GAGVSQSPSNKVTEKGKDVELRCDPISGHTALYWYRQSLGQGLEFLIYFQGNSAPDKSGLPSDRFSAERTGGSVSTLTIQRTQQEDSAVYLCASSLHPGTGYTEAFFGQGTRLTVV.

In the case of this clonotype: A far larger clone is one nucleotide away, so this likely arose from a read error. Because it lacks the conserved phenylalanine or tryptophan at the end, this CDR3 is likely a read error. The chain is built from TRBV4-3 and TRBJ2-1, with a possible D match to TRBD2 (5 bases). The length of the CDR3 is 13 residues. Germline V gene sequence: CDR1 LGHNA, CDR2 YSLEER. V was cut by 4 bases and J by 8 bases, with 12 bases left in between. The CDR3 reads CASSLLLRDEQFS. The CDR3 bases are TGCGCCAGCAGCCTTTTATTGCGGGATGAGCAGTTCTCC.

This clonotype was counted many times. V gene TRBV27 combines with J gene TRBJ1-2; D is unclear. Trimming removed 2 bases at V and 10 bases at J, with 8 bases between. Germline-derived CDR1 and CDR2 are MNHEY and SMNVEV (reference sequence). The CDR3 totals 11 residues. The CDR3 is CASSLNRDYTF. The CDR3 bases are TGTGCCAGCAGTTTAAACAGAGACTACACCTTC.

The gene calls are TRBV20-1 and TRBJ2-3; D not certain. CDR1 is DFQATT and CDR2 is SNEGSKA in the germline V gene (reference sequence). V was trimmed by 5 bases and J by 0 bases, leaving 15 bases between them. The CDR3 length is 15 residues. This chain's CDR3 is CSALVGASSTDTQYF. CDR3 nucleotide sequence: TGCAGTGCTTTGGTTGGTGCCTCTAGCACAGATACGCAGTATTTT.

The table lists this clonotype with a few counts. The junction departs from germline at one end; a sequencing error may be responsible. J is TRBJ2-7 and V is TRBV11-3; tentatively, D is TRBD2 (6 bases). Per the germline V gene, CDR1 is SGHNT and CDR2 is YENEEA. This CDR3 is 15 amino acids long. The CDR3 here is CASSSQEGRAYGQYF. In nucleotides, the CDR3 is TGTGCCAGCAGTTCCCAGGAGGGAAGGGCCTACGGGCAGTACTTC.

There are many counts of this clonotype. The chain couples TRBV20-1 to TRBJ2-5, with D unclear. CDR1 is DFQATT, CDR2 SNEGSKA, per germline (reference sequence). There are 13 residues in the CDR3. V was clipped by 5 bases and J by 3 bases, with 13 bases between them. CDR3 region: CSADRAHEETQYF. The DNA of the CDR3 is TGCAGTGCTGATAGAGCGCATGAAGAGACCCAGTACTTC.

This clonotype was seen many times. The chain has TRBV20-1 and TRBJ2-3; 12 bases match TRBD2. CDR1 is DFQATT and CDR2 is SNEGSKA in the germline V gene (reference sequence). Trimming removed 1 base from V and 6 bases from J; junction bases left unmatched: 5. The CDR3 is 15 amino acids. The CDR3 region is CSARGTSGIGDTQYF. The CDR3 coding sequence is TGCAGTGCTAGAGGGACTAGCGGGATAGGCGATACGCAGTATTTT.

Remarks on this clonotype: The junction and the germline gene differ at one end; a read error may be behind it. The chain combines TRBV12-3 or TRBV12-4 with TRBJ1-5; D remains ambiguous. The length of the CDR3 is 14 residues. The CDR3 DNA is TGTGCCAGCACTCTAGGCGCAGGCAATCGGCCCCAGCATTTT. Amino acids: CASTLGAGNRPQHF.

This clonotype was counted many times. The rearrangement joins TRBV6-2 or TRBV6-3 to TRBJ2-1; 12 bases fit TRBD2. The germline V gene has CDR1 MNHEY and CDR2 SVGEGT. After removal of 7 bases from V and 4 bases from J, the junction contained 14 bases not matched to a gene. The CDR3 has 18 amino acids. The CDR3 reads CASTPTSGRLILYNEQFF. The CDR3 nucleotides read TGTGCCAGCACCCCGACTAGCGGGAGACTCATACTTTACAATGAGCAGTTCTTC.